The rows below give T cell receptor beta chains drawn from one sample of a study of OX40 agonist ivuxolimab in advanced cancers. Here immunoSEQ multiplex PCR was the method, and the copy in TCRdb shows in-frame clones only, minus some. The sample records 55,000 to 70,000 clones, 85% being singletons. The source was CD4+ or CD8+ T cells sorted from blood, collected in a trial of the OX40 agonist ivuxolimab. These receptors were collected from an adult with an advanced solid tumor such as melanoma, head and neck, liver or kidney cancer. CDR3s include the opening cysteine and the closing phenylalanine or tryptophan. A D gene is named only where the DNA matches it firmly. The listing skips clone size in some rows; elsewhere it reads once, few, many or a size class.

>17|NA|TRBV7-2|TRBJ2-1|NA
TGTGCCAGCAGCTTAGAGCTCGGGCGGGCGGGGTACAATGAGCAGTTCTTC
CASSLELGRAGYNEQFF
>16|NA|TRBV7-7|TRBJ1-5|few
TGTGCTAGCAGCTTTTATGGACAGAGAACAAATCAGCCCCAGCATTTT
CASSFYGQRTNQPQHF
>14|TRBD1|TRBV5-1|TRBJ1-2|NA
TGCGCCAGCAGCTTGGAGCCCCAGGGGGGCGGCTACACCTTC
CASSLEPQGGGYTF
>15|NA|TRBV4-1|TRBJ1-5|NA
TGCGCCAGCAGCCAAGATCACGGTATTAATCAGCCCCAGCATTTT
CASSQDHGINQPQHF
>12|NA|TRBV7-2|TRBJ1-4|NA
TGTGCCAGCAGTTTGAAGTGGGGGCAGGTGTTTTTT
CASSLKWGQVFF
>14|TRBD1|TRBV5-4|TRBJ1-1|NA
TGTGCCAGCAGCGGACAGGCGTCCGGCACTGAAGCTTTCTTT
CASSGQASGTEAFF
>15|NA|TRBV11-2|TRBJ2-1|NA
TGTGCCAGCAGCTTACTATCGACCTCCCCCAATGAGCAGTTCTTC
CASSLLSTSPNEQFF
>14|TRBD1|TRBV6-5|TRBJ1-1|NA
TGTGCCAGCAGTCGACAGGGAGATGACACTGAAGCTTTCTTT
CASSRQGDDTEAFF
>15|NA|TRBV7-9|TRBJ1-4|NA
TGTGCCAGCAGCTCGACAGGCGTTACTAATGAAAAACTGTTTTTT
CASSSTGVTNEKLFF
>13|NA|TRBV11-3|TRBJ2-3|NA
TGTGCCAGCAGCTTAGGCCCCACAGATACGCAGTATTTT
CASSLGPTDTQYF
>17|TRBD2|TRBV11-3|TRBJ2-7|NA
TGTGCCAGCAGCCCCGGATTGGGGAGCGGGAGAAGGTACGAGCAGTACTTC
CASSPGLGSGRRYEQYF
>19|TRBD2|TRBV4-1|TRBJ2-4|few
TGCGCCAGCAGCCAAGAATCGGCGGGGGGGCATCCTGCCAAAAACATTCAGTACTTC
CASSQESAGGHPAKNIQYF
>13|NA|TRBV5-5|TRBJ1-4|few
TGTGCCAGCAGCTTCATCGAAGATGAAAAACTGTTTTTT
CASSFIEDEKLFF
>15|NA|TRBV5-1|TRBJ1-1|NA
TGCGCCAGCAGCTATGCGGGAAGGGGTTACACTGAAGCTTTCTTT
CASSYAGRGYTEAFF
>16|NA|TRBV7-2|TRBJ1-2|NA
TGTGCCAGCAGCTTAGTGGATGGGTCGTCGGACTATGGCTACACCTTC
CASSLVDGSSDYGYTF
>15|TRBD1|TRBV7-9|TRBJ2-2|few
TGTGCCAGCAGACAATCCGGGACAGGGTCCGGGGAGCTGTTTTTT
CASRQSGTGSGELFF
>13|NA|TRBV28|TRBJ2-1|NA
TGTGCCAGCGCCAGAGCCGGGGCCAATGAGCAGTTCTTC
CASARAGANEQFF
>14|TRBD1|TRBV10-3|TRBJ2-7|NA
TGTGCCATCAGCCGGGACAGGGGATTGTACGAGCAGTACTTC
CAISRDRGLYEQYF
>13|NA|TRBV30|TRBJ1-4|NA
TGTGCCTGGAGTGAAGACCGAAATGAAAAACTGTTTTTT
CAWSEDRNEKLFF
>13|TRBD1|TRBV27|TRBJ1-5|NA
TGTGCCAGCATTGACAGGGGGGATCAGCCCCAGCATTTT
CASIDRGDQPQHF
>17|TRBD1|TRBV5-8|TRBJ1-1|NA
TGTGCCAGCAGCTTGTCCGGGACAGCGAAGGGGAACACTGAAGCTTTCTTT
CASSLSGTAKGNTEAFF
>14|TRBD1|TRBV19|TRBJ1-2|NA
TGTGCCAGTAGTACCCTGACAGGGTTTCATGGCTACACCTTC
CASSTLTGFHGYTF
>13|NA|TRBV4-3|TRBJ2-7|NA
TGCGCCAGCAGCCAGGTGGTTTCCTACGAGCAGTACTTC
CASSQVVSYEQYF
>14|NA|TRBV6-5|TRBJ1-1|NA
TGTGCCAGCAGTTACACTTCAGGGACCACTGAAGCTTTCTTT
CASSYTSGTTEAFF
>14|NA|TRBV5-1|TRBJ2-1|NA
TGCGCCAGCAGAATCGAAAGGGCTTACAATGAGCAGTTCTTC
CASRIERAYNEQFF
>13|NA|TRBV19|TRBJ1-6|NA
TGTGCCTGCGGGACGGACGTAGATTCACCCCTCCACTTT
CACGTDVDSPLHF
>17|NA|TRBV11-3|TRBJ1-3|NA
TGTGCCAGCAGCTTAGAGGTCCGGCCAAACTCTGGAAACACCATATATTTT
CASSLEVRPNSGNTIYF
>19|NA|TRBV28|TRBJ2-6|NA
TGTGCCAGCAGTTTGGGTCCGGGGACATCAGTCTCTGGGGCCAACGTCCTGACTTTC
CASSLGPGTSVSGANVLTF
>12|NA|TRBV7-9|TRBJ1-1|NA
TGTGCCAGCAGCTTAGGATGGGGGAGCGCTTTCTTT
CASSLGWGSAFF
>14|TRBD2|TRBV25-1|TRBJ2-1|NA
TGTGCCAGCAGCCCGGGACTAGAATACAATGAGCAGTTCTTC
CASSPGLEYNEQFF
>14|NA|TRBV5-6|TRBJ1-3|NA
TGTGCCAGCAGCTTCTGGGCTGCAGGAAACACCATATATTTT
CASSFWAAGNTIYF
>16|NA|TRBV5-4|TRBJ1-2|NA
TGTGCCAGCAGCTTGGGCAGGGCAAGCCTTAACTATGGCTACACCTTC
CASSLGRASLNYGYTF
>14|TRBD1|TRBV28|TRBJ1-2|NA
TGTGCCAGCAGTTCTAGACAGGGGGCGAGGGGCTACACCTTC
CASSSRQGARGYTF
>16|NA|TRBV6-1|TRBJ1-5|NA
TGTGCCAGCAGTGGCCCCGGACTTCCAAGCAGTCAGCCCCAGCATTTT
CASSGPGLPSSQPQHF
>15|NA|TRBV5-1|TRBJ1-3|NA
TGCGCCAGCAGCTTGGAGGCGTTAGAAGGCAACACCATATATTTT
CASSLEALEGNTIYF
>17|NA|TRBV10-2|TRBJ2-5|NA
TGCGCCACCTCAGCCCTAGCGACTTATCTCGTCAGGGAGACCCAGTACTTC
CATSALATYLVRETQYF
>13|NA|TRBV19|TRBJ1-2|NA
TGTGCCAGTAGTCACAGAGTTAACTATGGCTACACCTTC
CASSHRVNYGYTF
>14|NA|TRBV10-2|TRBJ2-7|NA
TGCGCCAGCAAGTCACATCCTAAGCTCTACGAGCAGTACTTC
CASKSHPKLYEQYF
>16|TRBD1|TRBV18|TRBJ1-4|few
TGTGCCAGCTCAGACGGGACAGAAGCAACTAATGAAAAACTGTTTTTT
CASSDGTEATNEKLFF
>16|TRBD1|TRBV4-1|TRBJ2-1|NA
TGCGCCAGCAGCCGCAACCGGGACAGGGCCCGCGATGAGCAGTTCTTC
CASSRNRDRARDEQFF
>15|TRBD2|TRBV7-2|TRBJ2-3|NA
TGTGCCAGCAGCCTTTCGGGCGGGAGGGCAGATACGCAGTATTTT
CASSLSGGRADTQYF
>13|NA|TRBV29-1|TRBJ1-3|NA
TGCAGCGTTGCCTCGGGGCTTGGAAACACCATATATTTT
CSVASGLGNTIYF
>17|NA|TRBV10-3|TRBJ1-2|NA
TGTGCCATCTCGCGCCGCCAGGGGCAGGGAAAAAACTATGGCTACACCTTC
CAISRRQGQGKNYGYTF
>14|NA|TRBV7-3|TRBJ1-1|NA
TGTGCCAGCAGCCCCCTCGGGGGGGCAACTGAAGCTTTCTTT
CASSPLGGATEAFF
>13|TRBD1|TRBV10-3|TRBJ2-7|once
TGTGCCATCAGTGAGACAGGGGCCTACGAGCAGTACTTC
CAISETGAYEQYF
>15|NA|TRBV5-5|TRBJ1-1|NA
TGTGCCAGCAGCTTGGTAGTAGGGGCAGGCCTAGAAGCTTTCTTT
CASSLVVGAGLEAFF
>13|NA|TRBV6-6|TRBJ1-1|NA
TGTGCCAGTGCAACAGGGATTAACACTGAAGCTTTCTTT
CASATGINTEAFF